This TCR beta chain emerged from a study of blood T cell repertoires in COVID-19. Study-level information: COVID-19 samples collected from the United States, Italy and Spain covered acute and convalescent phases. From T cells, B-cell-depleted T cells, or PBMCs came the material, which was cDNA or gDNA.

This clone occurred a few times. The authors' processing: The authors estimated nucleated cell counts from reference gene primer amplification. Clones were sequenced by immunoSEQ multiplex PCR, and TCRdb holds only the in-frame ones, with some missing. The D gene and trimming were derived from the DNA, and the V and J assignments and clone size from that table. This table holds around 27,000 clones, roughly 83% found once. V gave up 4 bases and J gave up 4 bases, with 13 bases separating them. The CDR3 sequence is 14 residues long. CDR1 and CDR2 from the germline V gene are LGHDT and YNNKEL (reference sequence).

The chain carries TRBV3-1 (or the pseudogene TRBV3-2) and TRBJ1-1; no clear D. Sequenced: peripheral blood. The sequence derives from a man between 65 and 85 years old with active COVID-19. The CDR3: CASSPRGTGTEAFF. CDR3 DNA: TGTGCCAGCAGCCCCCGGGGAACGGGCACTGAAGCTTTCTTT.